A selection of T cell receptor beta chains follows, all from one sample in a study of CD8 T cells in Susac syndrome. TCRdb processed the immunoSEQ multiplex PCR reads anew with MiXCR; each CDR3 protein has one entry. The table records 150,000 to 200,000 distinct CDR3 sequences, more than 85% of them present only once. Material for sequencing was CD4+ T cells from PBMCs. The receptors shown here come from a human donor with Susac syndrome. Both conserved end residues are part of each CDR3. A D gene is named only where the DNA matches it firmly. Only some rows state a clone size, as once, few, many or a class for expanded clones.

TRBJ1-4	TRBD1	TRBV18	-	CASSPLQGSNEKLFF	TGTGCCAGCTCACCCTTACAGGGGTCTAATGAAAAACTGTTTTTT
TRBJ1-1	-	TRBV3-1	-	CASSQEFETEAFF	TGTGCCAGCAGCCAAGAATTCGAGACAGAAGCTTTCTTT
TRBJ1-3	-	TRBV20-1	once	CSAPDTFYSGNTIYF	TGCAGTGCTCCCGACACATTTTACTCTGGAAACACCATATATTTT
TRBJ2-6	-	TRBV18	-	CASSPGDGANVLTF	TGTGCCAGCTCACCAGGGGATGGGGCCAACGTCCTGACTTTC
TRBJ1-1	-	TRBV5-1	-	CASSLGQDGEAFF	TGCGCCAGCAGCTTGGGTCAGGACGGAGAAGCTTTCTTT
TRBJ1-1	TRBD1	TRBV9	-	CASSAFIGQGAEAFF	TGTGCCAGCAGCGCCTTCATTGGACAGGGGGCTGAAGCTTTCTTT
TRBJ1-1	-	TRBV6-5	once	CASSYSRTGMNTEAFF	TGTGCCAGCAGTTACTCGCGGACGGGAATGAACACTGAAGCTTTCTTT
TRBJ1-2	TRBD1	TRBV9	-	CASSLGLTRKGGNYGYTF	TGTGCCAGCAGCCTTGGTCTCACAAGGAAAGGGGGCAACTATGGCTACACCTTC
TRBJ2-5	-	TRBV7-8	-	CASSLELWATQETQYF	TGTGCCAGCAGCTTAGAATTGTGGGCTACACAAGAGACCCAGTACTTC
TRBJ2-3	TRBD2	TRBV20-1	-	CSAGGKAGHGADTQYF	TGCAGTGCTGGGGGTAAAGCGGGGCATGGGGCAGATACGCAGTATTTT
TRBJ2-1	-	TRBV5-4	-	CASSLEGGVYNEQFF	TGTGCCAGCAGCTTGGAGGGCGGGGTCTACAATGAGCAGTTCTTC
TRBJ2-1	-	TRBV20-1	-	CSAIGPNEQFF	TGCAGTGCCATCGGACCCAATGAGCAGTTCTTC
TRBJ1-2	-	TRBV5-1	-	CASSSGERYGYTF	TGCGCCAGCAGTTCTGGGGAGCGCTATGGCTACACCTTC
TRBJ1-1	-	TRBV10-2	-	CASTQGTIEAFF	TGCGCCAGCACCCAAGGTACGATTGAAGCTTTCTTT
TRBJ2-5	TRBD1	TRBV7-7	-	CASSSLGQGMETQYF	TGTGCTAGCAGCTCCCTGGGACAGGGGATGGAGACCCAGTACTTC
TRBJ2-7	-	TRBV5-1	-	CASSLAGGAVYEQYF	TGCGCCAGCAGCTTGGCGGGGGGCGCCGTCTACGAGCAGTACTTC
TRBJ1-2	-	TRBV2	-	CASSETVGYTF	TGTGCCAGCAGTGAAACGGTTGGCTACACCTTC
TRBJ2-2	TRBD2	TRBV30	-	CAWSVGLIGGLAATGELFF	TGTGCCTGGAGTGTAGGTTTAATTGGAGGACTAGCGGCCACCGGGGAGCTGTTTTTT
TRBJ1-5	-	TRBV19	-	CASSPSLSNQPQHF	TGTGCCAGTAGTCCGTCGCTTAGCAATCAGCCCCAGCATTTT
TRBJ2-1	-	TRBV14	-	CASSLMERELRDEQFF	TGTGCCAGCAGCCTTATGGAGAGGGAGCTACGGGATGAGCAGTTCTTC
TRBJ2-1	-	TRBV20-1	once	CSASSGNEQFF	TGCAGTGCTAGTAGTGGAAACGAGCAGTTCTTC
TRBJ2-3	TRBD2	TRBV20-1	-	CSARTSGSSTDTQYF	TGCAGTGCTCGGACTAGCGGCTCTAGCACAGATACGCAGTATTTT
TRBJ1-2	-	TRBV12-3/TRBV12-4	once	CASSPRTDNYGYTF	TGTGCCAGCAGTCCCCGGACAGATAACTATGGCTACACCTTC
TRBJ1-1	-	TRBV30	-	CAWGQINTEAFF	TGTGCCTGGGGACAGATTAACACTGAAGCTTTCTTT
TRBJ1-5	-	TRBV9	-	CASSVARARISNQPQHF	TGTGCCAGCAGCGTAGCTCGAGCGAGGATTAGCAATCAGCCCCAGCATTTT
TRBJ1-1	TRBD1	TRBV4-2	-	CASSYGQGTLSTEAFF	TGTGCCAGCAGCTACGGACAGGGAACCTTAAGCACTGAAGCTTTCTTT
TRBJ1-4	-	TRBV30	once	CAWSVGGVPNEKLFF	TGTGCCTGGAGTGTTGGAGGGGTCCCTAATGAAAAACTGTTTTTT
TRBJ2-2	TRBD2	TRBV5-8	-	CASSSRTSGYTGELFF	TGTGCCAGCAGCTCACGGACTAGCGGGTACACCGGGGAGCTGTTTTTT
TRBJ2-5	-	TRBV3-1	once	CASSHGSEETQYF	TGTGCCAGCAGCCACGGGAGCGAAGAGACCCAGTACTTC
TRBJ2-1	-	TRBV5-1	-	CASSLAGSEQFF	TGCGCCAGCAGCTTGGCCGGGTCTGAGCAGTTCTTC
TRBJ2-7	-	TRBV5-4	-	CASSSAMRANPNYEQYF	TGTGCCAGCAGCTCCGCAATGAGGGCAAACCCAAACTACGAGCAGTACTTC
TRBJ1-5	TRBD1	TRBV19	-	CASIRGPGANQPQHF	TGTGCCAGTATTAGGGGGCCAGGGGCCAATCAGCCCCAGCATTTT
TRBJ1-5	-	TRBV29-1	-	CSVMDLNQPQHF	TGCAGCGTGATGGACCTGAATCAGCCCCAGCATTTT
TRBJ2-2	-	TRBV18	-	CASPRETTGPGNTGELFF	TGTGCCAGCCCCCGGGAGACAACAGGGCCCGGCAACACCGGGGAGCTGTTTTTT
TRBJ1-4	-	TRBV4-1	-	CASSQVPAGKLFF	TGCGCCAGCAGCCAAGTTCCGGCAGGAAAACTGTTTTTT
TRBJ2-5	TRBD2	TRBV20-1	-	CSAPTGGETQYF	TGCAGTGCGCCGACGGGAGGAGAGACCCAGTACTTC
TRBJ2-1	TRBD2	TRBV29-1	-	CSVQRLGGRTTNEQFF	TGCAGCGTTCAAAGGCTTGGCGGGAGGACCACTAATGAGCAGTTCTTC
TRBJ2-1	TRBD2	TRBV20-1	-	CSAAGTKVSDEQFF	TGCAGCGCCGCCGGGACTAAGGTATCGGATGAGCAGTTCTTC
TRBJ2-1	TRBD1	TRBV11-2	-	CASRPGTGGFNEQFF	TGTGCCAGCAGACCCGGGACAGGGGGGTTCAATGAGCAGTTCTTC
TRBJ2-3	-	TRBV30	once	CAWGPGDTQYF	TGTGCCTGGGGACCAGGGGATACGCAGTATTTT
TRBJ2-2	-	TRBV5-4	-	CASSFGGMNTGELFF	TGTGCCAGCAGCTTTGGGGGGATGAACACCGGGGAGCTGTTTTTT
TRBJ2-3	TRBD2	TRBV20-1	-	CSARTSGGAQDTQYF	TGCAGTGCTCGGACTAGCGGGGGGGCCCAAGATACGCAGTATTTT
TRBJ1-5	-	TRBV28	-	CASTTQKEPQHF	TGTGCCAGCACCACTCAGAAGGAGCCCCAGCATTTT
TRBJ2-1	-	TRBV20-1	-	CSARSATYNEQFF	TGCAGTGCTAGATCGGCAACCTACAATGAGCAGTTCTTC
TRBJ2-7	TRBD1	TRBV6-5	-	CASRGQGGYEQYF	TGTGCCAGCCGGGGACAGGGAGGCTACGAGCAGTACTTC
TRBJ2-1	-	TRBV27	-	CASKTPWGGLDEQFF	TGTGCCAGCAAAACCCCTTGGGGGGGGCTGGATGAGCAGTTCTTC
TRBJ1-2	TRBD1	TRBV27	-	CASGSLQGGYGYTF	TGTGCCAGCGGATCCTTACAGGGGGGGTATGGCTACACCTTC
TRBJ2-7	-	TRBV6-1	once	CASRDMPSYEQYF	TGTGCCAGCCGGGACATGCCCTCCTACGAGCAGTACTTC
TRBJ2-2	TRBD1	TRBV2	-	CASGGTGGATGELFF	TGTGCCAGCGGGGGGACAGGGGGCGCCACCGGGGAGCTGTTTTTT
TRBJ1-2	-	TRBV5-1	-	CASSSQGHGYTF	TGCGCCAGCAGCTCCCAGGGTCATGGCTACACCTTC
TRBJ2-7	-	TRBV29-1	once	CSEAYVDTLRPRYEQYF	TGCAGCGAGGCTTATGTTGACACATTACGACCACGTTACGAGCAGTACTTC
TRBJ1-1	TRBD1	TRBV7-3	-	CASSRDRGSTEAFF	TGTGCCAGCAGCCGGGACAGGGGTAGCACTGAAGCTTTCTTT
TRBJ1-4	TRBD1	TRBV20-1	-	CSATQGQTYNEKLFF	TGCAGTGCTACCCAGGGACAGACATATAATGAAAAACTGTTTTTT